This note documents a single TCR beta chain sequence. What it binds is unknown. Other nucleotide sequences from this sample produce the same CDR3. Primers: 60 Vbeta forward and 13 Jbeta reverse. Sequencing used immunoSEQ multiplex PCR; TCRdb keeps in-frame clones, though not all of them. The table shows roughly 100,000 clones, with just under 75% occurring only once. There are 15 residues in the CDR3. Germline trimming cut 5 bases from V and 1 base from J; bases unmatched to any gene: 4. Germline loops: CDR1 MNHEY, CDR2 SMNVEV (reference sequence). The entry originates in a study of cytomegalovirus exposure and HLA in healthy donors. Whole-study context: Researchers previously reported finding 90 million to 120 million unique TCR beta sequences from 170 million or so T cells.

Study observations and caveats: Most TCR sequences showed up rarely, but some public TCRs showed up in many donors. In an earlier analysis, most TCR beta V segments were productive about 90% or about 30% of the time.

This receptor was obtained from a man aged 50 to 59 in good health and CMV-seropositive. The chain uses TRBV27 and TRBJ2-3; TRBD2 matches 9 bases. Specimen: PBMCs. In nucleotides, the CDR3 is TGTGCCAGCAGTCCCATAGCGGGGGGCACAGATACGCAGTATTTT. It codes for CASSPIAGGTDTQYF.